Reported below is one T cell receptor beta chain. Reverse transcription of roughly 0.5 to 1 ug RNA was performed with random hexamers. MiXCR, run by TCRdb on the immunoSEQ multiplex PCR reads, gives a single entry per CDR3 protein. Of a few hundred thousand distinct CDR3 sequences listed, about 94% were seen once; the top ten hold over 0.1%. This CDR3 region has 15 residues. Germline-derived CDR1 and CDR2 are SGDLS and YYNGEE. Trimming pared 4 bases from V and 6 bases from J, leaving 20 bases between. These data belong to a study of CD8 T cells in Susac syndrome. The TCR was taken from a human donor with multiple sclerosis. V gene TRBV9 combines with J gene TRBJ2-7; D remains ambiguous. The sequenced sample consisted of CD8+ T cells from PBMCs. CDR3 protein: CASSPQRVFGFEQYF. DNA for the CDR3: TGTGCCAGCAGCCCCCAAAGAGTTTTCGGATTCGAGCAGTACTTC.